Each of the 27 T cell receptor beta chains below was sequenced from the same sample in a study of Graves' ophthalmopathy and Graves' hyperthyroidism. Scientists amplified the TCR beta CDR3 regions from RNA transcripts. The library came from an HTBI-primed first-round RT-PCR and a second-round multiplex PCR. TCRdb itself ran the multiplex PCR reads through MiXCR, one entry per CDR3 protein. Among about 660,000 distinct CDR3 sequences listed, about 40% were seen once. Material for sequencing was peripheral blood. These receptors all come from an adult man with Graves' ophthalmopathy.

Concerning this clonotype itself: A single base separates this from a much larger clone, so it may be a read error. The V and J genes are TRBV20-1 and TRBJ1-1; D is uncertain. The CDR3 contains 12 residues. From germline, CDR1 is DFQATT and CDR2 SNEGSKA (reference sequence). The V end lost 2 bases, the J end lost 6 bases, and 10 bases lay between the germline ends. The DNA for the CDR3 is TGCAGTGCTAGATCCGGATCGGCTGAAGCTTTCTTT. Translating gives CSARSGSAEAFF.

This clonotype was seen ten or more times. V and J are TRBV7-2 and TRBJ2-7; either TRBD1 or TRBD2 may fit D (5 bases each). Trimming stripped 5 bases from V and 1 base from J, with 21 bases between. The germline gives CDR1 SGHTA, CDR2 FQGNSA. CDR3 length equals 17 residues. Here the CDR3 reads CASSMGDRDGFSYEQYF. The CDR3, as DNA: TGTGCCAGCAGCATGGGCGATCGGGACGGTTTTTCCTACGAGCAGTACTTC. The full variable domain, with the rest looked up from reference TRBV7-2 and TRBJ2-7, is GAGVSQSPSNKVTEKGKDVELRCDPISGHTALYWYRQSLGQGLEFLIYFQGNSAPDKSGLPSDRFSAERTGGSVSTLTIQRTQQEDSAVYLCASSMGDRDGFSYEQYFGPGTRLTVT.

About this clonotype itself: A read error may explain this, as a much larger clone is one base away. The J gene is TRBJ1-5, the V gene TRBV14; 8 nucleotides line up with TRBD1. Germline assignment: CDR1 SGHDN and CDR2 FVKESK. The trim removed 4 bases at V and 5 bases at J, leaving 7 bases unmatched. The CDR3 spans 15 residues. Here the CDR3 DNA reads TGTGCCAGCAGCCCGACAGGGGAGCTAGATCAGCCCCAGCATTTT. Translating gives CASSPTGELDQPQHF.

This clonotype was seen ten or more times. The chain uses TRBV20-1 and TRBJ2-7; 9 bases agree with TRBD2. Per germline, CDR1 DFQATT and CDR2 SNEGSKA (reference sequence). The CDR3 runs to 14 residues. The trim removed 2 bases at V and 6 bases at J, leaving 8 bases unmatched. CDR3 sequence: CSARLGGGVREQYF. CDR3 nucleotides: TGCAGTGCTAGACTTGGCGGGGGGGTCCGCGAGCAGTACTTC.

Worth noting for this clonotype: An end of the junction does not agree with germline; a read error may underlie this. V gene TRBV10-3 combines with J gene TRBJ1-4; D ambiguous. Germline V gene data show CDR1 as ENHRY and CDR2 as SYGVKD. The CDR3 is 13 amino acids. The CDR3 loop reads CASSPDHGEKLFF. Written as DNA, the CDR3 is TGTGCCAGCAGTCCCGATCACGGTGAAAAACTGTTTTTT.

This clonotype was seen at least ten times. The V and J genes are TRBV7-9 and TRBJ1-1, with 7 bases aligning to TRBD1. V lost 5 bases and J lost 6; bases outside the gene matches: 9. The germline V gene has CDR1 SEHNR and CDR2 FQNEAQ (reference sequence). There are 14 residues in the CDR3. CDR3 residues: CASSTRQGDAEAFF. CDR3 bases: TGTGCCAGCAGCACTAGACAGGGAGACGCTGAAGCTTTCTTT.

This clonotype was detected a few times. V is TRBV11-2 and J is TRBJ2-7; a possible D gene is TRBD1 (6 bases). Trimming removed 5 bases from V and 2 bases from J, with 16 bases in between. Germline V gives CDR1 SGHAT, CDR2 FQNNGV. This CDR3 has 15 residues. The CDR3 loop reads CASSQAVQGTYEQYF. In DNA form, the CDR3 reads TGTGCCAGCAGCCAGGCGGTACAGGGAACCTACGAGCAGTACTTC.

This clonotype was picked up many times. DNA for the CDR3: TGTGCCAGCAGGGCTGTCGAGCAGTACTTC. Protein product: CASRAVEQYF. The chain carries TRBV2 and TRBJ2-7; no clear D. CDR3 length: 10 residues. The V end was cut by 6 bases, the J end by 6 bases, with 6 bases between. Germline CDR1 and CDR2: SNHLY and FYNNEI. Looking up the rest from reference TRBV2 and TRBJ2-7 gives the full variable domain: EPEVTQTPSHQVTQMGQEVILRCVPISNHLYFYWYRQILGQKVEFLVSFYNNEISEKSEIFDDQFSVERPDGSNFTLKIRSTKLEDSAMYFCASRAVEQYFGPGTRLTVT.

This clonotype has more than one count but fewer than ten. V usage is TRBV25-1 and J usage is TRBJ2-3, with D possibly TRBD2 on 5 matching bases. This CDR3 spans 15 amino acids. Trimming stripped 5 bases from V and 1 base from J, with 13 bases between. Germline assignment: CDR1 MGHDK and CDR2 SYGVNS. The CDR3 DNA is TGTGCCAGCAGTCCCCAAGGAGCGGGCACAGATACGCAGTATTTT. This gives the protein CASSPQGAGTDTQYF.

A remark on this clonotype: A much larger clone differs by one base, so this may be a read error. The chain carries TRBV29-1 and TRBJ2-7; weak D call: TRBD1 (6 bases). The CDR3 spans 13 residues. From germline, CDR1 is SQVTM and CDR2 ANQGSEA. The CDR3 DNA follows: TGCAGTGCCGAGGGGGATGGCTCCTACGAGCAGTACTTC. Translated: CSAEGDGSYEQYF.

The chain couples TRBV7-6 to TRBJ2-5; perhaps TRBD2 as D (5 bases). CDR3 length: 16 amino acids. V was cut by 2 bases and J by 5 bases, with 18 bases left in between. CDR1 and CDR2 from the germline V gene are SGHVS and FNYEAQ. The CDR3 loop is CASSLLASSILETQYF. CDR3 nucleotide sequence: TGTGCCAGCAGCTTATTAGCGTCTAGCATCCTGGAGACCCAGTACTTC.

The chain has TRBV2 and TRBJ2-2; 13 bases fit TRBD2. This CDR3 has 14 amino acids. V shed 8 bases, J shed 4 bases, and the junction held 1 base outside the gene matches. In germline, CDR1 is SNHLY, CDR2 FYNNEI. In DNA, the CDR3 is TGTGCCAGCGGGACTAGCGGGGTCACCGGGGAGCTGTTTTTT. Residues: CASGTSGVTGELFF.

The chain links TRBV7-2 to TRBJ2-7; TRBD2 matches at 8 bases. Germline trimming cut 5 bases from V and 7 bases from J; bases unmatched to any gene: 7. This CDR3 region has 13 residues. The germline V gene has CDR1 SGHTA and CDR2 FQGNSA. CDR3 nucleotide sequence: TGTGCCAGCAGCATCTCTAGCGGGTTGGAGCAGTACTTC. Translating it yields CASSISSGLEQYF. The full variable domain, rest sourced from reference TRBV7-2 and TRBJ2-7, is GAGVSQSPSNKVTEKGKDVELRCDPISGHTALYWYRQSLGQGLEFLIYFQGNSAPDKSGLPSDRFSAERTGGSVSTLTIQRTQQEDSAVYLCASSISSGLEQYFGPGTRLTVT.

This clonotype was detected ten times or more. The CDR3 sequence: CASSLNHLNQPQHF. As DNA, the CDR3 is TGTGCCAGTAGTTTAAACCATCTCAATCAGCCCCAGCATTTT. This sequence joins TRBV19 and TRBJ1-5, with no clear D. Per germline, CDR1 LNHDA and CDR2 SQIVND (reference sequence). Between the trimmed V and J ends, which lost 5 bases and 3 bases, there was a span of 11 bases. CDR3 size: 14 residues.

This clonotype was detected many times. This chain uses TRBV20-1 with TRBJ1-6; tentatively, D is TRBD1 (5 bases). There are 14 residues in the CDR3. The germline gives CDR1 DFQATT, CDR2 SNEGSKA (reference sequence). The ends were cut back, 6 bases at V and 8 bases at J, with 17 bases in the middle. CDR3 in amino acids: CSATELTADSPLHF. The DNA for the CDR3 is TGCAGTGCCACAGAGCTGACAGCGGATTCACCCCTCCACTTT.

This clonotype was seen many times. DNA of the CDR3: TGTGCCATCAAAAGTCCAGGACTGGGCTACACCTTC. As protein: CAIKSPGLGYTF. The chain has TRBV10-3 and TRBJ1-2; D call uncertain. CDR1 and CDR2 from the germline V gene are ENHRY and SYGVKD. The germline V and J ends were trimmed by 7 bases and 8 bases, with 14 bases remaining between them. This CDR3 spans 12 amino acids.

The gene calls are TRBV20-1 and TRBJ2-7; 7 bases match TRBD1. The CDR3 spans 13 residues. The J segment lost 5 bases and the V segment lost 1 base, leaving 5 bases of the junction unmatched. Germline CDR1 DFQATT, CDR2 SNEGSKA (reference sequence). The DNA of the CDR3 is TGCAGTGCTAGAGGGACAGGTTTCGACGAGCAGTACTTC. It codes for CSARGTGFDEQYF.

This clonotype has more than one count but fewer than ten. The chain recombines TRBV5-6 with TRBJ2-1, with 8 bases identical to TRBD1. The CDR3 totals 19 residues. V lost 4 bases to trimming and J lost 0 bases; unmatched junction nucleotides: 15. Looked up from germline, CDR1 is SGHDT and CDR2 is YYEEEE. This CDR3 reads CASSLRDRLTSSSYNEQFF. CDR3 nucleotide sequence: TGTGCCAGCAGCCTCCGGGACAGGCTGACCTCTAGCTCCTACAATGAGCAGTTCTTC. The whole variable domain, filled in from reference TRBV5-6 and TRBJ2-1, reads DAGVTQSPTHLIKTRGQQVTLRCSPKSGHDTVSWYQQALGQGPQFIFQYYEEEERQRGNFPDRFSGHQFPNYSSELNVNALLLGDSALYLCASSLRDRLTSSSYNEQFFGPGTRLTVL.

With respect to this clonotype: An end of the junction differs from the germline gene, which may be a read error. The J gene is TRBJ1-3, the V gene TRBV5-6; 9 bases agree with TRBD1. The V gene's germline CDR1 is SGHDT and CDR2 YYEEEE. The CDR3 runs 16 residues. The CDR3 here is CASSGIRQGEGNAIYF. As DNA, the CDR3 is TGTGCCAGCAGCGGAATTCGACAGGGGGAAGGAAACGCCATATATTTT.

Concerning this clonotype: A junction boundary mismatches the germline segment, possibly from a read error. Here the CDR3 DNA reads TGTGCCGGCAGCTCGAACACTGAAGCTTTCTTT. The encoded protein is CAGSSNTEAFF. The chain joins TRBV11-1 to TRBJ1-1; D gene unclear. The length of the CDR3 is 11 residues. Looked up from germline, CDR1 is SGHAT and CDR2 is FQDESV (reference sequence).

Concerning this clonotype: A much larger clone lies a single base off, so this may be a read error. Without the conserved terminal phenylalanine or tryptophan, this CDR3 likely stems from a read error. J is TRBJ2-2 and V is TRBV7-9; the D is unclear. Per the germline V gene, CDR1 is SEHNR and CDR2 is FQNEAQ (reference sequence). Trimming pared 0 bases from V and 0 bases from J, leaving 5 bases between. This CDR3 has 15 residues. Here the CDR3 reads CASSLAETNTGELFL. The CDR3 DNA is TGTGCCAGCAGCTTAGCAGAAACGAACACCGGGGAGCTGTTTTTA.

Comment on this clonotype: A read error is possible here, since a much larger clone lies one base away. The CDR3 nucleotides are TGTGCCAGCAGCTACGGACGGGTTCTTGACTTC. The encoded protein is CASSYGRVLDF. The chain couples TRBV7-8 to TRBJ2-5; D unresolved. Looked up from germline, CDR1 is SGHVS and CDR2 is FQNEAQ. This CDR3 spans 11 amino acids. Using reference TRBV7-8 and TRBJ2-5 for the parts outside the CDR3, the full variable domain is GAGVSQSPRYKVAKRGQDVALRCDPISGHVSLFWYQQALGQGPEFLTYFQNEAQLDKSGLPSDRFFAERPEGSVSTLKIQRTQQEDSAVYLCASSYGRVLDFGPGTRLLVL.

This clonotype was detected once. The genes are TRBV7-8 and TRBJ1-5; D ambiguous. This CDR3 has 16 residues. The germline V gene encodes CDR1 SGHVS and CDR2 FQNEAQ. Deletions cut 4 bases from V and 0 bases from J, with 13 bases between. The CDR3 bases are TGTGCCAGCAGCTCGACCCCTAGGTGTAGCAATCAGCCCCAGCATTTT. As protein: CASSSTPRCSNQPQHF.

The chain employs TRBV10-3 and TRBJ2-3; 10 bases fit TRBD2. The CDR3 spans 15 residues. CDR1 ENHRY and CDR2 SYGVKD come from the germline V gene. Unmatched junction bases numbered 1, after V lost 3 bases and J lost 1 base. The CDR3 DNA sequence: TGTGCCATCAGTGACCTAGCGGGGGGCACAGATACGCAGTATTTT. Residues: CAISDLAGGTDTQYF.

This clonotype was recorded many times. The chain couples TRBV10-3 to TRBJ1-1; D unresolved. Germline loops: CDR1 ENHRY, CDR2 SYGVKD. This CDR3 is 13 amino acids long. The V gene lost 0 bases and the J gene lost 9 bases, with 11 bases spanning the gap. This chain's CDR3 is CAISESNGPKAFF. The CDR3 coding sequence is TGTGCCATCAGTGAGTCGAATGGACCTAAAGCTTTCTTT.

In its sample, this clonotype was seen many times. The rearrangement joins TRBV6-6 to TRBJ1-2; D may be TRBD1 (6 bases). The V gene lost 6 bases and the J gene lost 7 bases, with 18 bases spanning the gap. There are 14 residues in the CDR3. Germline V lookup: CDR1 MNHNY, CDR2 SVGAGI (reference sequence). The CDR3 sequence is CASSYNNEGVGYTF. The DNA of the CDR3 is TGTGCCAGCAGCTACAACAACGAGGGGGTTGGCTACACCTTC.

The chain couples TRBV15 to TRBJ2-5; 13 bases are a match to TRBD2. With V trimmed by 5 bases and J by 5 bases, 8 bases remained unmatched. There are 16 residues in the CDR3. Germline V gene lookup returns CDR1 LNHNV and CDR2 YYDKDF (reference sequence). DNA of the CDR3: TGTGCCACCAGCCCTCGGACTAGCGGGAGAAGTGAGACCCAGTACTTC. It yields the protein CATSPRTSGRSETQYF.